Included here is one TCR beta chain sequence, with context. Its antigen remains unknown. Sequencing used immunoSEQ multiplex PCR; TCRdb keeps in-frame clones, though not all of them. The sample gives some 150,000 clones, 75% to 85% of which show up once; less than 9.5% is in the top ten. This sample is part of a study of T cell responses to AZD1222 COVID-19 vaccine. Whole-study results and caveats: Clonal diversity was possibly underestimated, and white British individuals and females predominated among donors. Spike-specific TCR repertoires showed rising breadth and depth after two AZD1222 doses. The study identified only a handful of AZD1222 recipients as seropositive at baseline.

The receptor's source is an adult who received the MenACWY meningococcal vaccine as a control. This specimen was peripheral blood, taken 28 days after the second dose of the MenACWY control vaccine.

The CDR3 loop reads CASSVARSTEAFF. The CDR3 coding sequence is TGTGCCAGCAGCGTAGCCAGGAGCACTGAAGCTTTCTTT. This chain links TRBV9 with TRBJ1-1; D gene uncertain. V lost 0 bases, J lost 4 bases, and 7 bases lay in between. Germline V gene data show CDR1 as SGDLS and CDR2 as YYNGEE. This CDR3 contains 13 residues.